This T cell receptor beta chain was captured in a study of CD4 T cells in relation to SARS-CoV-2 and coronaviruses. At the level of the study: ViraFEST: approximately 10-day antigen culture of PBMCs, then TCR beta CDR3 sequencing. Study results and limitations: Crossreactive clones expanded significantly less to SARS-CoV-2 than monoreactive clones. Samples before the pandemic and after infection were not matched within any donor.

V was pared by 4 bases and J by 3 bases, with 17 bases between. Germline CDR1 reads LGHDT; CDR2 reads YNNKEL (reference sequence). The CDR3 covers 16 residues. In regard to this clone: Its antigen is currently unknown.

Before the COVID-19 pandemic, during about 2010-2019, CD4+ T cells were taken from unexposed donors. After about ten days of culture, CD4+ T cells were isolated. The assay was immunoSEQ multiplex PCR, and TCRdb's table has in-frame clones only and misses some. The sample gives more than 15,000 clones, roughly 80% of which show up once; about a quarter is in the top ten. The chain carries TRBV3-1 (or the pseudogene TRBV3-2) and TRBJ2-3; D perhaps matches TRBD2 (5 bases). Material for sequencing was CD4+ T cells from PBMCs, cultured in vitro. This clonotype was obtained from a human donor in good health. The CDR3 reads CASSLQVAPGTDTQYF. CDR3 nucleotide sequence: TGTGCCAGCAGCCTACAAGTTGCACCGGGAACAGATACGCAGTATTTT.